The 26 T cell receptor beta chains below all came from one sample that was sequenced in a study of blood T cell repertoires in COVID-19. Clones were read by immunoSEQ multiplex PCR, and TCRdb kept only the in-frame ones, dropping some. The table includes under 60,000 clones, roughly 85% detected once. Source material: peripheral blood. All receptors come from a man between 70 and 80 years old with acute or convalescent COVID-19.

The chain couples TRBV5-1 to TRBJ2-2; 7 bases line up with TRBD2. This CDR3 spans 14 amino acids. The V and J ends lost 5 bases and 5 bases, in that order; junction bases with no gene match: 6. Germline V gives CDR1 SGHRS, CDR2 YFSETQ. CDR3 amino acids: CASRSGGRTGELFF. The CDR3 DNA follows: TGCGCCAGCAGGTCGGGGGGTCGGACCGGGGAGCTGTTTTTT. The full variable domain, its missing parts supplied by reference TRBV5-1 and TRBJ2-2, is KAGVTQTPRYLIKTRGQQVTLSCSPISGHRSVSWYQQTPGQGLQFLFEYFSETQRNKGNFPGRFSGRQFSNSRSEMNVSTLELGDSALYLCASRSGGRTGELFFGEGSRLTVL.

The chain couples TRBV27 to TRBJ1-6; D is uncertain. The germline V gene has CDR1 MNHEY and CDR2 SMNVEV (reference sequence). The CDR3 length is 17 residues. Trimming took 2 bases from V and 4 from J, leaving 15 bases between them. The CDR3 nucleotides read TGTGCCAGCAGTTTAATGACACGGGGTCCTTATAATTCACCCCTCCACTTT. It yields the protein CASSLMTRGPYNSPLHF.

The rearrangement uses TRBV2 and TRBJ2-5, with 7 bases that match TRBD1. CDR1 is SNHLY, CDR2 FYNNEI, per germline. V was pared by 5 bases and J by 1 base, with 7 bases of the junction left unmatched. This CDR3 contains 15 residues. The CDR3 sequence is CASSMTGLGQETQYF. The DNA of the CDR3 is TGTGCCAGCAGTATGACAGGGCTGGGCCAAGAGACCCAGTACTTC. Based on the CDR3 plus reference TRBV2 and TRBJ2-5, the full variable domain is EPEVTQTPSHQVTQMGQEVILRCVPISNHLYFYWYRQILGQKVEFLVSFYNNEISEKSEIFDDQFSVERPDGSNFTLKIRSTKLEDSAMYFCASSMTGLGQETQYFGPGTRLLVL.

The chain is built from TRBV5-1 and TRBJ1-1; D gene ambiguous. This CDR3 has 13 amino acids. Germline assignment: CDR1 SGHRS and CDR2 YFSETQ. Trimming shortened V by 2 bases and J by 2 bases, and 7 bases separated the two germline ends. The CDR3 is CASSFRQNTEAFF. The CDR3 nucleotides are TGCGCCAGCAGCTTTCGACAAAACACTGAAGCTTTCTTT. The full variable domain, in which reference TRBV5-1 and TRBJ1-1 provide the parts outside the CDR3, is KAGVTQTPRYLIKTRGQQVTLSCSPISGHRSVSWYQQTPGQGLQFLFEYFSETQRNKGNFPGRFSGRQFSNSRSEMNVSTLELGDSALYLCASSFRQNTEAFFGQGTRLTVV.

This chain joins TRBV29-1 and TRBJ2-3, with D unclear. Germline-derived CDR1 and CDR2 are SQVTM and ANQGSEA. V shed 4 bases and J shed 4 bases, with 9 bases lying between them. CDR3 size: 12 residues. The CDR3 loop reads CSVGPGADTQYF. CDR3 DNA: TGCAGCGTTGGGCCAGGCGCAGATACGCAGTATTTT.

The chain is built from TRBV29-1 and TRBJ1-1; D remains ambiguous. CDR3 size: 11 residues. Trimming removed 5 bases from V and 3 bases from J, with 7 bases in between. The germline V gene has CDR1 SQVTM and CDR2 ANQGSEA. CDR3 in DNA: TGCAGCGTTCGTACATACACTGAAGCTTTCTTT. Protein product: CSVRTYTEAFF.

The chain recombines TRBV30 with TRBJ1-6; TRBD1 aligns across 11 bases. This CDR3 has 15 residues. V lost 3 bases, J lost 10 bases, and 8 bases stayed unmatched. Germline V gives CDR1 GTSNPN, CDR2 SVGIG (reference sequence). The CDR3 is CAWRNAWTGGSPLHF. The CDR3 DNA reads as TGTGCCTGGAGGAATGCCTGGACAGGGGGCTCACCCCTCCACTTT.

By share, this clone counts as medium-sized. V is TRBV11-2 and J is TRBJ2-1, with D possibly TRBD1 on 6 matching bases. V gave up 5 bases and J gave up 5 bases, with 16 bases separating them. The CDR3 extends over 15 amino acids. Germline V gene data show CDR1 as SGHAT and CDR2 as FQNNGV. The CDR3: CASSPDWTANNEQFF. CDR3 nucleotides: TGTGCCAGCAGCCCTGATTGGACAGCTAACAATGAGCAGTTCTTC.

The chain links TRBV4-1 to TRBJ2-5, with 7 bases identical to TRBD2. Germline V gene data show CDR1 as MGHRA and CDR2 as YSYEKL. The CDR3 sequence is 13 residues long. The J segment lost 5 bases and the V segment lost 4 bases, leaving 4 bases of the junction unmatched. The CDR3 bases are TGCGCCAGCAGCCGCAGCGGGGTGGAGACCCAGTACTTC. Its protein product is CASSRSGVETQYF.

The chain employs TRBV7-9 and TRBJ2-2; no clear D. The CDR3 covers 14 residues. The germline V and J ends were trimmed by 5 bases and 7 bases, with 14 bases remaining between them. Germline lookup yields CDR1 SEHNR and CDR2 FQNEAQ (reference sequence). The CDR3, as DNA: TGTGCCAGCAGCCCCCTAAGCCGAGGCGGGGAGCTGTTTTTT. It specifies CASSPLSRGGELFF. The full variable domain, in which reference TRBV7-9 and TRBJ2-2 provide the parts outside the CDR3, is DTGVSQNPRHKITKRGQNVTFRCDPISEHNRLYWYRQTLGQGPEFLTYFQNEAQLEKSRLLSDRFSAERPKGSFSTLEIQRTEQGDSAMYLCASSPLSRGGELFFGEGSRLTVL.

The J gene is TRBJ2-6, the V gene TRBV14; D perhaps matches TRBD1 (5 bases). Germline assignment: CDR1 SGHDN and CDR2 FVKESK. Trimming stripped 1 base from V and 4 bases from J, with 11 bases between. The CDR3 is made up of 16 amino acids. CDR3 loop: CASSQVAGFGANVLTF. The CDR3, as DNA: TGTGCCAGCAGCCAAGTCGCAGGGTTCGGGGCCAACGTCCTGACTTTC.

This clone was recorded once. This chain links TRBV5-1 with TRBJ2-3, with D possibly TRBD2 on 7 matching bases. Trimming stripped 2 bases from V and 0 bases from J, with 13 bases between. CDR3 length: 16 residues. Germline CDR1 and CDR2: SGHRS and YFSETQ. CDR3 region: CASSFGGGLSTDTQYF. As DNA, the CDR3 is TGCGCCAGCAGCTTTGGGGGGGGCCTCAGCACAGATACGCAGTATTTT.

This rearrangement joins TRBV6-5 to TRBJ2-5; possible D gene TRBD2, 5 bases. CDR3 length: 15 amino acids. Per the germline V gene, CDR1 is MNHEY and CDR2 is SVGAGI. Trimming pared 8 bases from V and 2 bases from J, leaving 18 bases between. The CDR3 here is CASAQMRVPQETQYF. The CDR3, as DNA: TGTGCCAGCGCTCAGATGAGGGTCCCTCAAGAGACCCAGTACTTC.

This clone came up once. The rearrangement uses TRBV9 and TRBJ2-3; 10 bases match TRBD2. The trim removed 4 bases at V and 3 bases at J, leaving 8 bases unmatched. Germline CDR1 and CDR2: SGDLS and YYNGEE. There are 16 residues in the CDR3. CDR3 sequence: CASSSQGLAETDTQYF. CDR3 DNA sequence: TGTGCCAGCAGCTCCCAAGGACTAGCGGAAACAGATACGCAGTATTTT.

The chain links TRBV6-5 to TRBJ1-2; D may be TRBD1 (5 bases). Trimming left V 5 bases short and J 0 bases short, with 10 bases between. Germline lookup yields CDR1 MNHEY and CDR2 SVGAGI. The CDR3 runs to 14 residues. CDR3 in DNA: TGTGCCAGCAGTACCCGGACACCTAACTATGGCTACACCTTC. This encodes CASSTRTPNYGYTF.

J is TRBJ2-2 and V is TRBV15; the match to TRBD1 covers 7 bases. V dropped 3 bases and J dropped 0; count of bases not matched to a gene: 7. Germline V gives CDR1 LNHNV, CDR2 YYDKDF (reference sequence). The CDR3 spans 17 residues. CDR3 bases: TGTGCCACCAGCAGGCCGGGACAGACTGCGAACACCGGGGAGCTGTTTTTT. It translates to CATSRPGQTANTGELFF.

This clone appeared once. This rearrangement joins TRBV6-1 to TRBJ1-2; a possible D gene is TRBD1 (5 bases). The CDR3 totals 12 residues. V dropped 5 bases and J dropped 7 bases, with 11 bases sitting between them. CDR1 MNHNS and CDR2 SASEGT come from the germline V gene. The CDR3 DNA reads TGTGCCAGCAGTCTTCAGGGAGGTGGCTACACCTTC. It is translated as CASSLQGGGYTF.

The genes are TRBV5-8 and TRBJ1-2; D unclear. Germline CDR1 reads SGHTS; CDR2 reads YDEGEE. The CDR3 is 13 amino acids. The V end lost 0 bases, the J end lost 4 bases, and 7 bases lay between the germline ends. This chain's CDR3 is CASSLDTFYGYTF. The CDR3 coding sequence is TGTGCCAGCAGCTTGGACACCTTCTATGGCTACACCTTC. The whole variable domain, remainder taken from reference TRBV5-8 and TRBJ1-2, is EAGVTQSPTHLIKTRGQQATLRCSPISGHTSVYWYQQALGLGLQFLLWYDEGEERNRGNFPPRFSGRQFPNYSSELNVNALELEDSALYLCASSLDTFYGYTFGSGTRLTVV.

This clone was counted between two and nine times. Additional DNA sequences in this sample encode the identical CDR3. V is TRBV28 and J is TRBJ2-5; D uncertain. CDR1 and CDR2 from the germline V gene are MDHEN and SYDVKM. V dropped 11 bases and J dropped 5 bases, with 30 bases sitting between them. The CDR3 runs 17 residues. The CDR3 loop is CAFGKLGPLARRETQYF. CDR3 in DNA: TGTGCCTTCGGTAAGCTGGGCCCGTTGGCCCGACGGGAGACCCAGTACTTC. Based on the CDR3 plus reference TRBV28 and TRBJ2-5, the full variable domain is DVKVTQSSRYLVKRTGEKVFLECVQDMDHENMFWYRQDPGLGLRLIYFSYDVKMKEKGDIPEGYSVSREKKERFSLILESASTNQTSMYLCAFGKLGPLARRETQYFGPGTRLLVL.

V and J are TRBV5-1 and TRBJ1-6; D is uncertain. Germline V gene sequence: CDR1 SGHRS, CDR2 YFSETQ. The CDR3 consists of 16 residues. The V and J ends lost 1 base and 5 bases respectively, with 13 bases between them. CDR3 nucleotide sequence: TGCGCCAGCAGCTTGACGTTAGACGGGAATAATTCACCCCTCCACTTT. It specifies CASSLTLDGNNSPLHF. The full variable domain, its missing parts supplied by reference TRBV5-1 and TRBJ1-6, is KAGVTQTPRYLIKTRGQQVTLSCSPISGHRSVSWYQQTPGQGLQFLFEYFSETQRNKGNFPGRFSGRQFSNSRSEMNVSTLELGDSALYLCASSLTLDGNNSPLHFGNGTRLTVT.

This chain links TRBV5-1 with TRBJ1-5, with a weak D call TRBD1 (6 bases). CDR1 is SGHRS and CDR2 is YFSETQ in the germline V gene. The CDR3 is 16 residues long. With 0 bases removed from V and 6 bases from J, the gap between germline ends came to 16 bases. The chain's CDR3 is CASSLGPQGGPQPQHF. The DNA of the CDR3 is TGCGCCAGCAGCTTGGGGCCACAGGGTGGGCCTCAGCCCCAGCATTTT.

The rearrangement links TRBV9 to TRBJ1-2, with TRBD1 matching 7 bases. Germline V gives CDR1 SGDLS, CDR2 YYNGEE. The CDR3 is 13 residues long. V was clipped by 5 bases and J by 5 bases; unmatched bases: 6. The CDR3 DNA reads TGTGCCAGCAGTAGTAAACAGGGGTATGGCTACACCTTC. Its translation is CASSSKQGYGYTF.

The chain combines TRBV20-1 with TRBJ2-7; the D gene is possibly TRBD2 (5 bases). CDR1 is DFQATT and CDR2 is SNEGSKA in the germline V gene (reference sequence). The CDR3 loop spans 11 amino acids. V was pared by 2 bases and J by 5 bases, with 7 bases between. CDR3 region: CSARSGHEQYF. The CDR3 nucleotides read TGCAGTGCTAGAAGCGGCCACGAGCAGTACTTC.

The J gene is TRBJ1-1, the V gene TRBV11-2, with D perhaps TRBD1 (5 bases). This CDR3 region has 13 residues. CDR1 and CDR2 (germline): SGHAT, FQNNGV. Trimming took off 1 base at V and 8 bases at J, with 11 bases between the two ends. CDR3 residues: CASSLAGGNEAFF. CDR3 DNA sequence: TGTGCCAGCAGCTTAGCCGGGGGGAACGAAGCTTTCTTT.

The chain joins TRBV30 to TRBJ2-7, with TRBD1 as a possible D gene (6 bases). This CDR3 has 13 residues. Deletions cut 2 bases from V and 4 bases from J, with 12 bases between. The germline V gene has CDR1 GTSNPN and CDR2 SVGIG (reference sequence). In DNA form, the CDR3 reads TGTGCCTGGAGTTCAGGGGACCGGTACGAGCAGTACTTC. The encoded protein is CAWSSGDRYEQYF.

This chain joins TRBV7-6 and TRBJ2-6; 9 nucleotides align to TRBD1. Germline values: CDR1 SGHVS, CDR2 FNYEAQ. The length of the CDR3 is 19 residues. V gave up 2 bases and J gave up 4 bases; unmatched junction bases: 12. This CDR3 reads CASSLYSPGQGSGANVLTF. Here the CDR3 DNA reads TGTGCCAGCAGCTTATATTCCCCGGGACAGGGTTCCGGGGCCAACGTCCTGACTTTC.